The TCR beta chain described here comes from a study of CD8+ T cells in alopecia areata. Study in general: Treatment of the treated patients consisted of oral tofacitinib, 5 to 10 mg twice daily. The drug, tofacitinib, lasted 6 to 18 months, followed by 6 months off drug.

V was trimmed by 8 bases and J by 0 bases, leaving 16 bases between them. In germline, CDR1 is SQVTM, CDR2 ANQGSEA. CDR3 length: 14 amino acids. RNA was extracted and reverse transcribed into cDNA as the sequencing template. Clones were sequenced by immunoSEQ multiplex PCR, and TCRdb holds only the in-frame ones, with some missing. The sample contains roughly 120,000 clones, 35% to 40% of which appear only once. The source material was CD4+ T cells sorted from blood. The source of this sequence is a human donor with alopecia areata. This chain links TRBV29-1 with TRBJ1-1; D unclear. The chain's CDR3 is CSTRQGPLNTEAFF. The CDR3 DNA reads TGCAGCACTAGACAAGGCCCACTGAACACTGAAGCTTTCTTT.